The text below deals with one T cell receptor (beta chain). The data were taken from a study of cytomegalovirus exposure and HLA in healthy donors. Study-level background: As released early, the data held roughly 85 million unique TCRs from HLA-typed donors.

PCR involved 60 Vbeta and 13 Jbeta primers. TCRdb's copy holds only in-frame clones and misses some; the assay was immunoSEQ multiplex PCR. The sample carries about 150,000 clones, 88% recorded once. Per the germline V gene, CDR1 is SQVTM and CDR2 is ANQGSEA. This CDR3 spans 13 amino acids. The V gene lost 0 bases and the J gene lost 4 bases, with 10 bases spanning the gap. Material for sequencing was PBMCs. The V and J genes are TRBV29-1 and TRBJ2-7; perhaps TRBD2 as D (5 bases). The sequence derives from a woman aged 40 to 50 in good health and CMV-seronegative. CDR3 sequence reads: CSVEDSSGYEQYF. DNA for the CDR3: TGCAGCGTTGAAGACTCCAGCGGTTACGAGCAGTACTTC.